This TCR beta chain was identified during a study of PD-1 blockade in classical Hodgkin lymphoma (dated by TCRdb to about 2020). In the study overall: Nivolumab dosing was 3 mg/kg intravenously every 2 weeks, continuing until either disease progression or unacceptable toxicity. A peripheral blood immune signature of response to PD-1 blockade in classical Hodgkin lymphoma was defined using TCR beta sequencing and CyTOF. What the authors observed across the whole study: Only a single clinical trial cohort was studied, and what caused the repertoire differences, possibly disease activity or prior therapy, remained undefined. Lower diversity was observed in patients in whom nivolumab was started less than 1 year after ASCT, and these patients were excluded from later analyses so that confounding by immune reconstitution would be avoided. Trial patients with a complete response had baseline diversity similar to that of newly diagnosed patients, while partial responders and progressors had significantly lower diversity. Baseline TCR diversity was reported to be lower in newly diagnosed patients than in healthy donors and to be lower still in relapsed/refractory patients. By C4D1, a significant rise was seen in CD4+ TCR diversity but not in CD8+ TCR diversity (p=0.0027 vs p=0.16), and the rise was most apparent among complete responders (p=0.02).

Including cysteine and phenylalanine, the CDR3 has 14 amino acids. Kept here is only the CDR3 DNA, which spans 42 bases and is read in frame from base 1. CDR1 MGHRA and CDR2 YSYEKL are derived from the germline V gene. Trimming at the junction amounts to 2 bases on V and 1 base on J, and the germline ends lie 8 bases apart. With regard to this clone: Its antigen has not been determined. Qualities for individual bases were not recorded, and no much larger clone is one base off.

Genomic DNA was isolated using the Qiagen DNeasy kit from unsorted PBMCs as well as from negatively selected CD4+ and CD8+ fractions. TCR beta CDR3 regions were subjected to amplification by immunoSEQ multiplex PCR with primers that anneal to V and J segments. A synthetic immune receptor repertoire was used to minimize amplification bias, and any residual bias was removed computationally once sequencing was done. As for how the authors treated the data: Repertoire diversity was quantified as the Shannon entropy index using custom Python scripts. Unsorted, CD4+ and CD8+ repertoires were analyzed separately, except in combined analyses where CD4+ and CD8+ sequences were merged in silico. Clonal expansion was defined as a frequency increase of at least 2-fold after treatment compared with C1D1, and clones undetected at baseline were assigned a pseudocount of 0.5. Clones with 0 or 1 copy at C1D1 were classified as singleton clones, and clones with 2 or more copies were classified as non-singleton clones. Clones expanded in unsorted samples were labelled as CD4+, CD8+ or unknown by matching protein sequences in sorted samples from the same patient. Wilcoxon tests were applied to paired samples to test diversity changes from C1D1 to C4D1. The table was pulled from immuneACCESS by TCRdb, which kept in-frame rearrangements only. Such tables lose some clones; where checked, under half of the loss comes from unresolved V genes, and the rest has no known cause. V, J and clone size are taken as reported in that table, and D and trimming were inferred from the DNA itself. The sample includes tens of thousands of clones, with about 90% observed a single time. Of the sample, around 10% falls within the top ten clones.

The time point tag for this specimen amounts to: cycle 4 day 1 (C4D1), after five to seven weeks of nivolumab. Every trial patient had relapsed following autologous stem cell transplantation, and prior brentuximab vedotin exposure was what differed among cohorts A, B and C. The trial cohort was composed of 55 to 65 patients with relapsed/refractory classical Hodgkin lymphoma, for whom complete response, partial response or progressive disease was recorded as best overall response. Trial patients were treated with single-agent nivolumab in the multi-cohort phase II CheckMate 205 trial. An independent review committee assessed best overall response by applying the 2007 International Working Group response criteria. Trial PBMCs were obtained immediately prior to nivolumab initiation (C1D1) and on therapy at cycle 2 day 1 and cycle 4 day 1. Peripheral blood was collected in 8 mL Vacutainer Cell Preparation Tubes, from which PBMCs were isolated by centrifugation and then cryopreserved.

The specimen was peripheral blood mononuclear cells (PBMCs), collected before the fourth cycle of nivolumab. The receptor was derived from a human donor with classical Hodgkin lymphoma. The rearrangement joined TRBV4-1 to TRBJ1-1, with no D gene named confidently. The CDR3 region: CASSQQQRNTEAFF. The DNA sequence reads TGCGCCAGCAGCCAACAACAGCGGAACACTGAAGCTTTCTTT.